This TCR beta chain was documented in a study of OX40 agonist ivuxolimab in advanced cancers. Study as a whole: Patients in dose escalation had liver, melanoma, kidney or head and neck cancers.

Trimming removed 0 bases at V and 2 bases at J, with 22 bases between. The CDR3 extends over 19 amino acids. Germline CDR1 reads MDHEN; CDR2 reads SYDVKM. Patients with a history of autoimmune disease or on systemic immunosuppression were excluded. The table came from immunoSEQ multiplex PCR; TCRdb's copy has only in-frame clones and leaves some out. The repertoire holds about 21,000 clones, with 74% as singletons. The clonotype was recovered from an adult with an advanced solid tumor such as melanoma, head and neck, liver or kidney cancer. The sequencing here drew on CD4+ or CD8+ T cells sorted from blood, taken in a trial of the OX40 agonist ivuxolimab. The chain uses TRBV28 and TRBJ2-5, with D possibly TRBD2 on 7 matching bases. CDR3 sequence: CASSLWGAGLAERQETQYF. CDR3 nucleotide sequence: TGTGCCAGCAGTTTATGGGGGGCGGGGCTAGCGGAGAGACAAGAGACCCAGTACTTC.